The source of this TCR beta chain is a study of identical twins. This clonotype showed up many times. Its antigen is currently unknown. General study results and limits: Out-of-frame alpha sequences common to twins exhibited a surplus of low generation probability.

This CDR3 comprises 15 residues. The V and J ends lost 1 base and 0 bases respectively, with 10 bases between them. CDR1 is LNHDA and CDR2 is SQIVND in the germline V gene (reference sequence). Template switching, a step in the protocol, added a universal primer site, and cDNA carried unique molecular identifiers. TCRdb called the 5' RACE reads again in MiXCR, with one record for every CDR3 protein. This table holds about 570,000 distinct CDR3 sequences, just under 10% found once. This sample was shared with a second study, whose subject was yellow fever vaccine responses in identical twins.

This clonotype originated in a woman under 30 in good health. The chain uses TRBV19 and TRBJ2-7, with a possible D match to TRBD2 (5 bases). The material sequenced was PBMCs. The chain's CDR3 is CASSIVDGGSYEQYF. The CDR3 DNA is TGTGCCAGTAGTATAGTCGACGGAGGCTCCTACGAGCAGTACTTC. The complete variable domain, with remaining parts taken from reference TRBV19 and TRBJ2-7, reads DGGITQSPKYLFRKEGQNVTLSCEQNLNHDAMYWYRQDPGQGLRLIYYSQIVNDFQKGDIAEGYSVSREKKESFPLTVTSAQKNPTAFYLCASSIVDGGSYEQYFGPGTRLTVT.